These 16 T cell receptor beta chains came from one sample sequenced in a study of blood T cell repertoires in COVID-19. Here immunoSEQ multiplex PCR was the method, and the copy in TCRdb shows in-frame clones only, minus some. Of 40,000 to 55,000 clones in the sample, about 88% were seen once. The sequenced sample consisted of peripheral blood. The receptors originated from a man aged 50-59 years with active COVID-19.

The chain joins TRBV7-9 to TRBJ2-5; D gene unclear. V shed 5 bases and J shed 2 bases, with 15 bases lying between them. Germline V gene sequence: CDR1 SEHNR, CDR2 FQNEAQ (reference sequence). The CDR3 sequence is 15 residues long. The CDR3 sequence: CASSPGRLVQETQYF. CDR3 coding DNA: TGTGCCAGCAGCCCTGGAAGACTGGTACAAGAGACCCAGTACTTC.

The chain recombines TRBV19 with TRBJ1-2, with D perhaps matching TRBD1 (5 bases). The CDR3 runs to 13 residues. Trimming shortened V by 3 bases and J by 4 bases, and 9 bases separated the two germline ends. Germline CDR1 is LNHDA and CDR2 is SQIVND (reference sequence). The CDR3 here is CASSMEGSYGYTF. The CDR3, as DNA: TGTGCCAGTAGTATGGAGGGGAGCTATGGCTACACCTTC.

The gene calls are TRBV18 and TRBJ1-4; D not certain. From germline, CDR1 is KGHSH and CDR2 LQKENI. This CDR3 spans 14 amino acids. Between the trimmed V and J ends, which lost 3 bases and 8 bases, there was a span of 13 bases. The CDR3 is CASSPGFGGEKLFF. In DNA form, the CDR3 reads TGTGCCAGCTCACCTGGATTCGGCGGCGAAAAACTGTTTTTT.

The chain joins TRBV5-1 to TRBJ1-1, with 9 bases aligning to TRBD1. With V trimmed by 4 bases and J by 1 base, 2 bases remained unmatched. CDR1 and CDR2 from the germline V gene are SGHRS and YFSETQ. This CDR3 has 14 residues. The CDR3 DNA reads TGCGCCAGCAGCGGGACAGGGAGGAACACTGAAGCTTTCTTT. Translating gives CASSGTGRNTEAFF. Filled out from reference TRBV5-1 and TRBJ1-1, the complete variable domain reads KAGVTQTPRYLIKTRGQQVTLSCSPISGHRSVSWYQQTPGQGLQFLFEYFSETQRNKGNFPGRFSGRQFSNSRSEMNVSTLELGDSALYLCASSGTGRNTEAFFGQGTRLTVV.

V usage is TRBV11-2 and J usage is TRBJ1-6; no definite D call. V lost 5 bases and J lost 10, with 12 bases in between. CDR1 SGHAT and CDR2 FQNNGV come from the germline V gene. This CDR3 has 13 residues. The CDR3 DNA sequence: TGTGCCAGCAGCCCCTTAGTGGAGTCACCCCTCCACTTT. It translates to CASSPLVESPLHF.

The V gene is TRBV2, the J gene TRBJ1-1; D may be TRBD1 (5 bases). CDR1 is SNHLY, CDR2 FYNNEI, per germline. The ends were cut back, 6 bases at V and 4 bases at J, with 15 bases in the middle. The CDR3 sequence is 14 residues long. CDR3 DNA: TGTGCCAGCAGCCCGACAGACACTTCCACTGAAGCTTTCTTT. Residues: CASSPTDTSTEAFF.

The chain carries TRBV4-1 and TRBJ1-6, with 7 positions matching TRBD1. V shed 4 bases, J shed 6 bases, and the junction held 18 bases outside the gene matches. Per germline, CDR1 MGHRA and CDR2 YSYEKL. The CDR3 runs 19 residues. Here the CDR3 reads CASSREGTGAFLSNSPLHF. For the CDR3, the DNA is TGCGCCAGCAGCCGCGAAGGTACAGGGGCCTTCCTTAGTAATTCACCCCTCCACTTT.

CDR3: CATRDFRGQGRNSPLHF. The DNA of the CDR3 is TGTGCCACCAGAGACTTCAGGGGACAGGGTCGAAATTCACCCCTCCACTTT. The V gene is TRBV24-1, the J gene TRBJ1-6; 9 bases agree with TRBD1. This CDR3 is built from 17 residues. Germline V lookup: CDR1 KGHDR, CDR2 SFDVKD. The trim removed 7 bases at V and 7 bases at J, leaving 13 bases unmatched.

The chain employs TRBV27 and TRBJ2-1; 10 nucleotides agree with TRBD1. The ends lost 2 bases at V and 6 bases at J; junction bases unmatched: 7. This CDR3 has 16 residues. CDR1 MNHEY and CDR2 SMNVEV come from the germline V gene (reference sequence). This chain's CDR3 is CASSLGRGQGFNEQFF. As DNA, the CDR3 is TGTGCCAGCAGTTTAGGCCGGGGACAGGGGTTCAATGAGCAGTTCTTC.

The J gene is TRBJ2-6, the V gene TRBV6-6; D remains unclear. This CDR3 comprises 14 residues. Germline V CDR1 and CDR2: MNHNY, SVGAGI (reference sequence). The ends were cut back, 9 bases at V and 0 bases at J, with 9 bases in the middle. The CDR3 spells CASSIDSGANVLTF. DNA for the CDR3: TGTGCCAGTAGCATAGACTCTGGGGCCAACGTCCTGACTTTC.

This sequence joins TRBV11-2 and TRBJ1-2, with TRBD1 matching over 7 bases. This CDR3 region has 16 residues. From germline, CDR1 is SGHAT and CDR2 FQNNGV. Losses at the gene ends were 1 base for V and 4 bases for J; bases not matched to a gene: 9. CDR3: CASSLAGTALVYGYTF. The CDR3 DNA reads TGTGCCAGCAGCTTAGCCGGGACAGCGCTCGTCTATGGCTACACCTTC.

The rearrangement links TRBV5-1 to TRBJ1-1, with 7 positions matching TRBD1. Per germline, CDR1 SGHRS and CDR2 YFSETQ. V gave up 4 bases and J gave up 2 bases; unmatched junction bases: 2. The CDR3 has 13 residues. CDR3 sequence reads: CASSGTVNTEAFF. CDR3 DNA sequence: TGCGCCAGCAGCGGGACAGTCAACACTGAAGCTTTCTTT.

This chain joins TRBV28 and TRBJ1-1; weak D call: TRBD1 (6 bases). The V end was cut by 6 bases, the J end by 6 bases, with 14 bases between. Germline V gives CDR1 MDHEN, CDR2 SYDVKM. The CDR3 totals 13 residues. The CDR3 bases are TGTGCCAGCAGCATACAGGGATTGTCTGAAGCTTTCTTT. Its protein is CASSIQGLSEAFF.

The CDR3 protein is CASSGQRGVQETQYF. The DNA of the CDR3 is TGCGCCAGCAGTGGTCAACGGGGGGTACAAGAGACCCAGTACTTC. The V and J genes are TRBV10-2 and TRBJ2-5; 7 positions match TRBD2. The CDR3 consists of 15 residues. Germline trimming cut 4 bases from V and 2 bases from J; bases unmatched to any gene: 7. The germline V gene encodes CDR1 WSHSY and CDR2 SAAADI.

The chain has TRBV5-4 and TRBJ2-5; TRBD2 might be the D (6 bases). The CDR3 covers 15 residues. Per germline, CDR1 SGHNT and CDR2 YYREEE (reference sequence). V lost 4 bases and J 7 bases, leaving 20 bases between the germline ends. Here the CDR3 reads CASSPLTSGVGTQYF. As DNA, the CDR3 is TGTGCCAGCAGCCCCCTGACTAGTGGGGTGGGGACCCAGTACTTC.

The chain uses TRBV5-6 and TRBJ2-3; D may be TRBD1 (5 bases). V lost 0 bases to trimming and J lost 7 bases, with 15 bases between them. The CDR3 runs to 15 residues. Per the germline V gene, CDR1 is SGHDT and CDR2 is YYEEEE. CDR3 DNA sequence: TGTGCCAGCAGCTTGGGACAGCCACTGTTGAATACGCAGTATTTT. Amino acids: CASSLGQPLLNTQYF.